The T cell receptor beta chain described here comes from a study of OX40 agonist ivuxolimab in advanced cancers. Looking at the study overall: People in dose escalation had one of these cancers: hepatocellular carcinoma, melanoma, renal cell or head and neck cancer. Whole-study findings and limits: The work left the antigen specificity of expanded peripheral T cells undetermined. A proportion of nonresponders additionally exhibited low normalized T-cell clonal expansion.

Concerning this clone itself: Its antigen is not known.

Sequenced by immunoSEQ multiplex PCR; TCRdb stores in-frame clones only, minus some. Of tens of thousands of clones listed, roughly 90% are singletons. V shed 7 bases, J shed 2 bases, and the junction held 3 bases outside the gene matches. The germline V gene encodes CDR1 SNHLY and CDR2 FYNNEI. The CDR3 covers 14 residues. This rearrangement joins TRBV2 to TRBJ2-1, with 9 nucleotides matching TRBD1. This TCR came from an adult with an advanced solid tumor such as melanoma, head and neck, liver or kidney cancer. The sequenced sample was CD4+ or CD8+ T cells sorted from blood, obtained in a trial of the OX40 agonist ivuxolimab. CDR3 bases: TGTGCCAGCAACCGGGACAGGGCCTACAATGAGCAGTTCTTC. It is translated as CASNRDRAYNEQFF.